The 9 T cell receptor beta chains presented below share a single source sample, sequenced in a study of graft-versus-host responses after intestinal transplantation. Using immunoSEQ multiplex PCR, the repertoire was profiled, and TCRdb retains in-frame clones only, with some absent. The sample lists 33,000 or so clones, 90% to 95% occurring once. Source: PBMCs, taken 16 days after intestinal transplant. These receptors were collected from a human patient who received an intestinal transplant, so some T cells may come from the graft donor.

The chain carries TRBV27 and TRBJ2-5, with TRBD2 as a possible D gene (6 bases). From germline, CDR1 is MNHEY and CDR2 SMNVEV (reference sequence). Deletions cut 3 bases from V and 5 bases from J, with 16 bases between. The CDR3 totals 15 residues. CDR3 sequence reads: CASSFLGREEETQYF. Here the CDR3 DNA reads TGTGCCAGCAGTTTCTTGGGCAGGGAGGAGGAGACCCAGTACTTC.

The gene calls are TRBV6-6 and TRBJ2-5; TRBD2 aligns across 12 bases. This CDR3 comprises 13 residues. Trimming removed 6 bases from V and 5 bases from J; junction bases left unmatched: 1. The germline V gene encodes CDR1 MNHNY and CDR2 SVGAGI (reference sequence). The CDR3 bases are TGTGCCAGCAGCCTAGCGGGAGGGGAGACCCAGTACTTC. Encoded protein: CASSLAGGETQYF.

The CDR3 DNA follows: TGTGCCAGTAGTATCGCCAGGGAGAGCAATCAGCCCCAGCATTTT. It is translated as CASSIARESNQPQHF. The rearrangement joins TRBV19 to TRBJ1-5; D is perhaps TRBD1 (5 bases). The CDR3 totals 15 residues. Germline CDR1 reads LNHDA; CDR2 reads SQIVND (reference sequence). Trimming took 3 bases from V and 1 from J, leaving 10 bases between them. Using reference TRBV19 and TRBJ1-5 for the parts outside the CDR3, the full variable domain is DGGITQSPKYLFRKEGQNVTLSCEQNLNHDAMYWYRQDPGQGLRLIYYSQIVNDFQKGDIAEGYSVSREKKESFPLTVTSAQKNPTAFYLCASSIARESNQPQHFGDGTRLSIL.

The chain couples TRBV5-1 to TRBJ1-1; D ambiguous. The CDR3 totals 13 residues. Germline CDR1 is SGHRS and CDR2 is YFSETQ. V was shortened by 1 base and J by 3 bases, with 7 bases between the two germline ends. CDR3 bases: TGCGCCAGCAGCTTGATGTGGGACACTGAAGCTTTCTTT. It is translated as CASSLMWDTEAFF.

This chain links TRBV11-3 with TRBJ2-3; TRBD2 might be the D (5 bases). CDR3 length: 17 residues. CDR1 and CDR2 (germline): SGHNT, YENEEA. V was trimmed by 0 bases and J by 3 bases, leaving 16 bases between them. The CDR3 DNA reads as TGTGCCAGCAGCTTAGAGCTAGCCCCAATTAATACAGATACGCAGTATTTT. Translation gives CASSLELAPINTDTQYF. The variable domain in full, completed from reference TRBV11-3 and TRBJ2-3, reads EAGVVQSPRYKIIEKKQPVAFWCNPISGHNTLYWYLQNLGQGPELLIRYENEEAVDDSQLPKDRFSAERLKGVDSTLKIQPAELGDSAVYLCASSLELAPINTDTQYFGPGTRLTVL.

The V gene is TRBV28, the J gene TRBJ1-2; 7 nucleotides line up with TRBD1. This CDR3 comprises 13 residues. Germline CDR1 and CDR2: MDHEN and SYDVKM. The trim removed 5 bases at V and 6 bases at J, leaving 6 bases unmatched. DNA for the CDR3: TGTGCCAGCAGTCAAACTGACAGGGATGGCTACACCTTC. Translation gives CASSQTDRDGYTF.

This chain joins TRBV15 and TRBJ2-5; 7 bases match TRBD2. J was trimmed by 4 bases and V by 11 bases; bases with no gene match: 7. The CDR3 is made up of 12 amino acids. Per germline, CDR1 LNHNV and CDR2 YYDKDF (reference sequence). The CDR3 DNA reads as TGTGCCGCCGGGGGAGGGCGAGAGACCCAGTACTTC. Residues: CAAGGGRETQYF.

The J gene is TRBJ2-3, the V gene TRBV7-3; D remains ambiguous. Germline V gene data show CDR1 as SGHTA and CDR2 as FQGTGA. The CDR3 is made up of 13 amino acids. V was clipped by 2 bases and J by 5 bases, with 8 bases between them. The CDR3 DNA sequence: TGTGCCAGCAGCTTAGATACCCGAGATACGCAGTATTTT. It specifies CASSLDTRDTQYF.

The CDR3 nucleotides read TGTGCCAGCAGCTTAAAGGGGGTGGATACGCAGTATTTT. Amino acids: CASSLKGVDTQYF. The chain is built from TRBV7-3 and TRBJ2-3, with D perhaps TRBD1 (6 bases). Germline-derived CDR1 and CDR2 are SGHTA and FQGTGA. CDR3 length equals 13 residues. Between the trimmed V and J ends, which lost 1 base and 6 bases, there was a span of 8 bases. Drawing the rest from reference TRBV7-3 and TRBJ2-3, the complete variable domain is GAGVSQTPSNKVTEKGKYVELRCDPISGHTALYWYRQSLGQGPEFLIYFQGTGAADDSGLPNDRFFAVRPEGSVSTLKIQRTERGDSAVYLCASSLKGVDTQYFGPGTRLTVL.